These 10 T cell receptor beta chains share one sample of origin, sequenced in a study of T cells in localized non-small cell lung cancer. The repertoire was sequenced with immunoSEQ multiplex PCR; TCRdb's copy has only in-frame clones and lacks some. The profile shows fewer than 100,000 clones, about 84% of them singletons. The sample here was peripheral blood, taken before any cancer treatment. All receptors come from a female donor aged 60 or older with stage I lung adenocarcinoma.

J is TRBJ2-7 and V is TRBV5-1; 8 bases align to TRBD2. V was clipped by 0 bases and J by 3 bases; unmatched bases: 5. In germline, CDR1 is SGHRS, CDR2 YFSETQ. The CDR3 contains 15 residues. DNA of the CDR3: TGCGCCAGCAGCTTGGCAGCGGGAGAATTCTACGAGCAGTACTTC. Amino acids: CASSLAAGEFYEQYF.

This chain uses TRBV6-6 with TRBJ2-5; D ambiguous. The CDR3 runs to 13 residues. Trimming cost V 6 bases and J 5 bases, with 13 bases left between them. Germline V gives CDR1 MNHNY, CDR2 SVGAGI (reference sequence). The CDR3 loop reads CASRLGIRETQYF. DNA for the CDR3: TGTGCCAGCAGACTTGGGATTCGGGAGACCCAGTACTTC.

This clone was recorded a few times. The V call is TRBV4-2, the J call TRBJ1-2, with D uncertain. Germline V gives CDR1 LGHNA, CDR2 YNFKEQ. V lost 3 bases to trimming and J lost 5 bases, with 16 bases between them. The CDR3 is made up of 15 amino acids. The CDR3 is CASSQSKDISYGYTF. For the CDR3, the DNA is TGTGCCAGCAGCCAGAGCAAGGATATCTCTTATGGCTACACCTTC.

This clone was seen a handful of times. The chain carries TRBV7-9 and TRBJ2-5; 9 bases line up with TRBD1. This CDR3 has 17 residues. J lost 0 bases, V lost 4 bases, and 9 bases had no gene match. Germline V gives CDR1 SEHNR, CDR2 FQNEAQ (reference sequence). CDR3 nucleotide sequence: TGTGCCAGCAGCTATCCCCGGGACAGGGCTCACCAAGAGACCCAGTACTTC. Residues: CASSYPRDRAHQETQYF.

The gene calls are TRBV30 and TRBJ1-4; D gene unclear. Trimming stripped 2 bases from V and 7 bases from J, with 14 bases between. This CDR3 region has 14 residues. Germline V CDR1 and CDR2: GTSNPN, SVGIG (reference sequence). In DNA, the CDR3 is TGTGCCTGGAGTCGGGTTTTAGAACGTGAAAAACTGTTTTTT. Its protein product is CAWSRVLEREKLFF.

The J gene is TRBJ1-2, the V gene TRBV2; 7 bases map to TRBD1. The ends lost 5 bases at V and 7 bases at J; junction bases unmatched: 10. The CDR3 loop spans 14 amino acids. Germline V gene lookup returns CDR1 SNHLY and CDR2 FYNNEI. The CDR3 here is CASSSLKGAGGYTF. For the CDR3, the DNA is TGTGCCAGCAGTTCCCTTAAGGGGGCAGGTGGCTACACCTTC.

This chain joins TRBV7-8 and TRBJ2-1; 9 bases are shared with TRBD2. The CDR3 loop spans 15 amino acids. Germline CDR1 reads SGHVS; CDR2 reads FQNEAQ. J was trimmed by 10 bases and V by 5 bases; bases with no gene match: 12. CDR3 in amino acids: CASSTGLALGGEQFF. The CDR3 DNA reads TGTGCCAGCAGCACGGGACTAGCCCTGGGGGGGGAGCAGTTCTTC.

This chain links TRBV11-3 with TRBJ1-1; TRBD1 matches 8 bases. The CDR3 covers 18 residues. Germline trimming cut 4 bases from V and 6 bases from J; bases unmatched to any gene: 19. The germline CDR1 and CDR2 sequences are SGHNT and YENEEA. In DNA form, the CDR3 reads TGTGCCAGCAGCTACAACCCCGACAGGGGAAAAGGGAAGGCTGAAGCTTTCTTT. Its protein product is CASSYNPDRGKGKAEAFF.

The genes are TRBV5-1 and TRBJ2-1; 9 bases align to TRBD1. The germline gives CDR1 SGHRS, CDR2 YFSETQ. J gave up 6 bases and V 4 bases, and 8 bases lay outside the gene matches. This CDR3 comprises 15 residues. CDR3 nucleotides: TGCGCCAGCAGCCATAACAGGGGGCTGGCCAATGAGCAGTTCTTC. This encodes CASSHNRGLANEQFF.

The chain has TRBV7-3 and TRBJ2-5, with a weak D call TRBD2 (6 bases). V was shortened by 7 bases and J by 3 bases, with 18 bases between the two germline ends. The germline CDR1 and CDR2 sequences are SGHTA and FQGTGA. The CDR3 consists of 15 residues. The CDR3 sequence is CASTLPPGGKETQYF. The CDR3 region has the DNA TGTGCCAGCACCCTACCGCCTGGAGGGAAAGAGACCCAGTACTTC. The full variable domain, in which reference TRBV7-3 and TRBJ2-5 provide the parts outside the CDR3, is GAGVSQTPSNKVTEKGKYVELRCDPISGHTALYWYRQSLGQGPEFLIYFQGTGAADDSGLPNDRFFAVRPEGSVSTLKIQRTERGDSAVYLCASTLPPGGKETQYFGPGTRLLVL.